This T cell receptor beta chain was found in a study of blood T cells in healthy people across ages. CDR1 is DFQATT, CDR2 SNEGSKA, per germline (reference sequence). The CDR3 consists of 15 residues. The V end was cut by 3 bases, the J end by 4 bases, with 13 bases between. As regards this clonotype: What it recognizes is unknown.

PCR was performed a second time for roughly 7 to 11 cycles using a sample-barcoded 5' primer and a J-beta primer mix. One entry per CDR3 protein results from TCRdb running MiXCR on the 5' RACE reads. The profile shows more than 700,000 distinct CDR3 sequences, about 55% of them singletons. Findings and caveats of the study: It was found that TCR beta diversity correlated strongly with the percentage of naive T cells. Age showed a roughly linear inverse relationship with TCR beta diversity per million T cells.

This rearrangement joins TRBV20-1 to TRBJ2-6; perhaps TRBD2 as D (7 bases). This sequence originates from a man aged 80 or over in good health. The specimen was blood. In DNA, the CDR3 is TGCAGTGCTAGTGCGGGGGCTCCCGGGGCCAACGTCCTGACTTTC. This encodes CSASAGAPGANVLTF.